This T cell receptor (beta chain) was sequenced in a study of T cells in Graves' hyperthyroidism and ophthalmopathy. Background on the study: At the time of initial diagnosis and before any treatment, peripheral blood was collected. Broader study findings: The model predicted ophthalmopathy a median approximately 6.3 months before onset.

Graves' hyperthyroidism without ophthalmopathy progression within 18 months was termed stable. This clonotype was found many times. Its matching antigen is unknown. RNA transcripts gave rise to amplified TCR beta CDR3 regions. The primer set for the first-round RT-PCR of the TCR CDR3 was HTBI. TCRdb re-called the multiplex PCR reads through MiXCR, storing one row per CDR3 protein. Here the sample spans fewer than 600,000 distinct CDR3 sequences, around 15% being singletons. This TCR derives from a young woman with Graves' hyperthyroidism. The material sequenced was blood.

This CDR3 reads CASGPGSLNTEAFF. CDR3 bases: TGTGCTAGTGGCCCCGGGTCCTTGAACACTGAAGCTTTCTTT. The chain joins TRBV12-5 to TRBJ1-1; the D is unclear. Looked up from germline, CDR1 is LGHNT and CDR2 is FRNRAP. V was cut by 6 bases and J by 0 bases, with 11 bases left in between. This CDR3 contains 14 residues.